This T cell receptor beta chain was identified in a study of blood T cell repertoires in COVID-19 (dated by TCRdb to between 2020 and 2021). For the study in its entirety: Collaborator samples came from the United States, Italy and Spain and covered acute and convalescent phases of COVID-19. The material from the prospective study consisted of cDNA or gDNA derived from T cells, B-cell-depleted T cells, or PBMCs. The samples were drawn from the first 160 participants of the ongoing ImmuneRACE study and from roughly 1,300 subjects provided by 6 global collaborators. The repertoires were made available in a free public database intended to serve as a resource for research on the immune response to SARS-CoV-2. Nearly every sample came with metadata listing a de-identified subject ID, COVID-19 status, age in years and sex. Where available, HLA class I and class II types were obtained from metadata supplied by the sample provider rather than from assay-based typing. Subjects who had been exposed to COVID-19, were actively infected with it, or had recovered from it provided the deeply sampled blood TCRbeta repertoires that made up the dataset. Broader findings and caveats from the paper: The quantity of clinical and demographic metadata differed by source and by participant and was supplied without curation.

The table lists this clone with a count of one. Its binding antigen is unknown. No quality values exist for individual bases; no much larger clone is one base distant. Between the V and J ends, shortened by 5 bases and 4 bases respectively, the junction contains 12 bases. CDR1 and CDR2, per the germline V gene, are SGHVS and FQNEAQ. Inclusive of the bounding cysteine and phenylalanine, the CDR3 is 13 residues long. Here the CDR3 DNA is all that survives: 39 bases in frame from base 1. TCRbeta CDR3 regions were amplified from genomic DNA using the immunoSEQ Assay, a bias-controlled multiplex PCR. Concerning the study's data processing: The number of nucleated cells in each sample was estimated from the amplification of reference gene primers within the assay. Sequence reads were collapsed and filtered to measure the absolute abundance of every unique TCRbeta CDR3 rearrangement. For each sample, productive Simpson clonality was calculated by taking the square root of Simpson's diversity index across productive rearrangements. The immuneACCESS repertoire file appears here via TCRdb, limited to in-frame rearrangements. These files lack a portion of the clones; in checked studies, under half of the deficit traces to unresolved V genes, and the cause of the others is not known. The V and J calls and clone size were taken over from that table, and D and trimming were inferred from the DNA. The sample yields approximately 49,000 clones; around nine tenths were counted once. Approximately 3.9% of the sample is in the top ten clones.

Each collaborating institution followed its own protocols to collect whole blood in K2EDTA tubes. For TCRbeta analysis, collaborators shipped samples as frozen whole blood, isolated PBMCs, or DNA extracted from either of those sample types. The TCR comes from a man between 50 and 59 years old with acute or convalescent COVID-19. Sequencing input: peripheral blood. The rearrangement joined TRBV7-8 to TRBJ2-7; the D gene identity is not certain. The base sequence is TGTGCCAGCAGCCGAGAGCCCCGGTACGAGCAGTACTTC. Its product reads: CASSREPRYEQYF.